This TCR beta chain was recorded in a study of shared clonotypes between healthy human individuals. Unsorted PBMC DNA was run through sequencing on ten immunoSEQ deep assay plates. Per the authors' pipeline: For the immunoSEQ data, sequences were junction-only without quality scores, so filtering differed. TCRdb keeps only in-frame clones here, not all; method: immunoSEQ multiplex PCR. That table gives V, J and clone size, and the DNA gave D and trimming. Found here are 450,000 to 500,000 clones, roughly 80% of them singletons; the top ten hold about 13%. Study-wide results and caveats: An effect of sequencing depth on clonotype sharing among donors was expected. Sampling used blood alone; tissue repertoires probably differ.

This clone was counted between two and nine times. Its antigen is still unknown. The sample contains more than one DNA sequence encoding this CDR3. The CDR3 runs to 12 residues. The germline V gene encodes CDR1 SGHRS and CDR2 YFSETQ. Trimming removed 1 base at V and 2 bases at J, with 0 bases between. Material for sequencing was PBMCs. The V and J genes are TRBV5-1 and TRBJ2-2; unclear D gene. This receptor was identified in a woman aged 35 to 49 in good health. Some clones in this sample may be carry-over from other donors' samples. CDR3 amino acids: CASSLNTGELFF. The CDR3 region has the DNA TGCGCCAGCAGCTTGAACACCGGGGAGCTGTTTTTT.